This paragraph covers one T cell receptor (beta chain) sequence. No antigen is known for it. Reanalyzing the 5' RACE reads, TCRdb keeps one entry per CDR3 protein, without DNA. The specimen's table records about 430,000 distinct CDR3 sequences. The data derive from a study of T cells expressing NK-cell markers. In the study overall: HCMV seropositivity marked seven of the eight sequenced donors; one was seronegative.

The CDR3 runs 17 residues. Germline CDR1 KGHDR, CDR2 SFDVKD. Study outcomes and limitations: The study left the HCMV specificity of expanded NKG2C+ T cell clones unresolved.

This receptor was taken from a woman in her fifties or sixties in good health. Specimen: blood T cells: a sorted CD56 or NKG2C T cell subset, CD4+ or CD8+ T cells, or bulk PBMC T cells (not recorded which). The rearrangement uses TRBV24-1 and TRBJ2-5; TCRdb's assignment of TRBD2 cannot be checked, as there is no DNA. The CDR3 spells CATSDSGLATRKETQYF.